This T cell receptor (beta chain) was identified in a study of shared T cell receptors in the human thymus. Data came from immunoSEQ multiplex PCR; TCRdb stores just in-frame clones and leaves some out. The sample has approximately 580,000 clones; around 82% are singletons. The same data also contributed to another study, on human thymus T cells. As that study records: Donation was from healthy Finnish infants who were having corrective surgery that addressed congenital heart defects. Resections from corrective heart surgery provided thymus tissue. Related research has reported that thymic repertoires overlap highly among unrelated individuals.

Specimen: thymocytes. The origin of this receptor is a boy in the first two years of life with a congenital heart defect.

This CDR3 reads CASSEGTSGSREQYF. The CDR3 bases are TGTGCCAGCAGTGAAGGGACTAGCGGATCGCGCGAGCAGTACTTC. J is TRBJ2-7 and V is TRBV2, with 10 bases matching TRBD2. From germline, CDR1 is SNHLY and CDR2 FYNNEI. The CDR3 totals 15 residues. The V segment lost 1 base and the J segment 6 bases; nucleotides outside the gene matches: 6.